This entry features one TCR beta chain sequence. Antigen unknown. The whole isolated RNA underwent reverse transcription, so sequencing captured expressed TCRB transcripts. The table came from immunoSEQ multiplex PCR; TCRdb's copy has only in-frame clones and leaves some out. The data show 240,000 or so clones, approximately 13% seen once. Germline trimming cut 2 bases from V and 6 bases from J; bases unmatched to any gene: 4. The germline gives CDR1 MNHEY, CDR2 SMNVEV (reference sequence). The CDR3 length is 14 residues. The data belong to a study of beta chain features in type 1 diabetes. Study-level information: Examined across all samples were about 99,000,000 sorted cells.

Broader study findings: Type 1 diabetes patients had TCRB CDR3s that were shorter (moderately but significantly so) in all four CD4+ subsets.

Sorting that relied on CD45RO/CCR7/CD25/CD127/CD95/CD27 yielded CD4+ naive, central memory, regulatory and stem cell-like memory cells. V usage is TRBV27 and J usage is TRBJ2-1, with 7 bases aligning to TRBD2. The sample comprised naive CD4+ T cells from blood. The clonotype was recovered from a man under 40 with type 1 diabetes. CDR3 in DNA: TGTGCCAGCAGTTTAGCGGGAGTAGGCAATGAGCAGTTCTTC. Translation gives CASSLAGVGNEQFF.